This is a list of T cell receptor beta chains from one sample in a study of T cells in Graves' hyperthyroidism and ophthalmopathy. TCRdb re-called the multiplex PCR reads through MiXCR, storing one row per CDR3 protein. The sample has about 280,000 distinct CDR3 sequences, less than 30% seen once; the top ten hold 25% to 30%. Sequenced: blood. Receptors originate from a man in his forties or fifties with Graves' hyperthyroidism that later progressed to Graves' ophthalmopathy. CDR3s include the opening cysteine and the closing phenylalanine or tryptophan. The D gene is left open where the match is weak. A clone size is listed for some rows: how often the clone was seen (once, few, many), or a class if it is expanded.

D	V	J	size	CDR3	DNA
NA	TRBV6-5	TRBJ2-2	many	CASSYSGRTGGLFF	TGTGCCAGCAGTTACTCGGGAAGGACCGGGGGGCTGTTTTTT
TRBD1	TRBV12-3/TRBV12-4	TRBJ1-2	NA	CASGTGVLGYTF	TGTGCCAGCGGGACAGGGGTGTTGGGCTACACCTTC
TRBD1	TRBV10-3	TRBJ2-2	few	CAIQPGTANTGELFF	TGTGCCATACAACCCGGGACAGCGAACACCGGGGAGCTGTTTTTT
NA	TRBV18	TRBJ2-2	few	CASSQGSGGNTGELFF	TGTGCCAGCTCACAGGGAAGTGGTGGGAACACCGGGGAGCTGTTTTTT
NA	TRBV20-1	TRBJ2-7	many	CSAREYGRPYEQYF	TGCAGTGCTAGAGAGTATGGGCGGCCCTACGAGCAGTACTTC
NA	TRBV6-5	TRBJ1-1	many	CASSYATGLNTEAFF	TGTGCCAGCAGTTACGCCACAGGGTTAAACACTGAAGCTTTCTTT
TRBD2	TRBV4-1	TRBJ2-7	many	CASSPRGEAYEQYF	TGCGCCAGCAGCCCGCGGGGGGAGGCCTACGAGCAGTACTTC
TRBD1	TRBV20-1	TRBJ1-3	NA	CSARETGALRNTIYF	TGCAGTGCTAGAGAGACAGGGGCGCTACGAAACACCATATATTTT
TRBD1	TRBV4-1	TRBJ1-1	many	CASSQAGQGGPEAFF	TGCGCCAGCAGCCAAGCCGGACAGGGAGGGCCTGAAGCTTTCTTT
NA	TRBV5-1	TRBJ1-1	many	CASSLVAVGDTEAFF	TGCGCCAGCAGCTTGGTAGCGGTGGGGGACACTGAAGCTTTCTTT
NA	TRBV7-2	TRBJ2-7	NA	CASSLVSGGNYEQYF	TGTGCCAGCAGCTTAGTCAGTGGGGGGAACTACGAGCAGTACTTC
NA	TRBV2	TRBJ1-1	NA	CASKAEVDTEAFF	TGTGCCAGCAAGGCTGAGGTGGACACTGAAGCTTTCTTT
TRBD1	TRBV6-2/TRBV6-3	TRBJ1-5	many	CASSLGQGKDQPQHF	TGTGCCAGCAGCCTCGGACAGGGCAAAGATCAGCCCCAGCATTTT
NA	TRBV19	TRBJ1-1	many	CASSIGTGNTEAFF	TGTGCCAGTAGTATTGGGACGGGGAACACTGAAGCTTTCTTT
NA	TRBV6-1	TRBJ2-7	many	CASSEQGSSYEQYF	TGTGCCAGCAGTGAACAGGGGAGCTCCTACGAGCAGTACTTC
NA	TRBV18	TRBJ2-5	many	CASSPRETQYF	TGTGCCAGCTCACCAAGAGAGACCCAGTACTTC
NA	TRBV6-2/TRBV6-3	TRBJ1-1	NA	CASSGEWGSGNTEAFF	TGTGCCAGCAGTGGGGAATGGGGCTCAGGGAACACTGAAGCTTTCTTT
NA	TRBV2	TRBJ1-2	many	CASTQGFYGYTF	TGTGCCAGTACCCAGGGGTTCTATGGCTACACCTTC
NA	TRBV11-3	TRBJ2-6	many	CASTRAGANVLTF	TGTGCCAGCACCAGGGCTGGGGCCAACGTCCTGACTTTC
NA	TRBV24-1	TRBJ2-5	many	CATSDSWGETQYF	TGTGCCACCAGTGATAGTTGGGGAGAGACCCAGTACTTC
NA	TRBV6-5	TRBJ1-1	many	CASSSGTEAFF	TGTGCCAGCAGCTCGGGTACTGAAGCTTTCTTT
NA	TRBV6-1	TRBJ2-2	NA	CASSDGASGELFF	TGTGCCAGCAGCGACGGGGCCTCCGGGGAGCTGTTTTTT
TRBD2	TRBV28	TRBJ2-7	NA	CASSHPGLAGDEQYF	TGTGCCAGCAGTCATCCGGGACTAGCGGGAGACGAGCAGTACTTC
NA	TRBV19	TRBJ1-1	many	CASSIPTGGRITETFF	TGTGCCAGTAGTATACCTACTGGGGGTCGTATCACTGAAACTTTCTTT
NA	TRBV24-1	TRBJ1-5	NA	CATSDPTGSQPQHF	TGTGCCACCAGTGACCCAACAGGTTCGCAGCCCCAGCATTTT
NA	TRBV14	TRBJ1-5	many	CASSQAGHSNQPQHF	TGTGCCAGCAGCCAAGCTGGACACAGCAATCAGCCCCAGCATTTT
NA	TRBV5-1	TRBJ1-1	NA	CASSLDGMNTEAFF	TGCGCCAGCAGCCTCGACGGAATGAACACTGAAGCTTTCTTT
TRBD1	TRBV2	TRBJ1-2	many	CASRDDARGLGYTF	TGTGCCAGCAGGGACGATGCCAGGGGGCTTGGCTACACCTTC